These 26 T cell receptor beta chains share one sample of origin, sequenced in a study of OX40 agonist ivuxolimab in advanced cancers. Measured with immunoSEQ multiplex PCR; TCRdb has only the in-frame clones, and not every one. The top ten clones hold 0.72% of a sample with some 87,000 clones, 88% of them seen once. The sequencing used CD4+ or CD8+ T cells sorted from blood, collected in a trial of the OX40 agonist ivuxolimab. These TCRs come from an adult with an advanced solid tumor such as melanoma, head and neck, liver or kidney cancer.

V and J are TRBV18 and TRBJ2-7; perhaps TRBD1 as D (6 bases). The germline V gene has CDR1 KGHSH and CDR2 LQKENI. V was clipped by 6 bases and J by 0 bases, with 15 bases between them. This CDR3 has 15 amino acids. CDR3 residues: CASSDLQGNSYEQYF. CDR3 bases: TGTGCCAGCTCCGACTTACAGGGAAACTCCTACGAGCAGTACTTC.

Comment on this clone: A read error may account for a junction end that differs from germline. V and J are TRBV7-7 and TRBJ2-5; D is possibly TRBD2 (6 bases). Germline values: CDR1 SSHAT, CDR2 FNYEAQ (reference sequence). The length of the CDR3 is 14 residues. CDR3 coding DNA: TGTGCTAGCAGCCCAACCGGGACTCAAGAGACCCAGTACTTC. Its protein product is CASSPTGTQETQYF.

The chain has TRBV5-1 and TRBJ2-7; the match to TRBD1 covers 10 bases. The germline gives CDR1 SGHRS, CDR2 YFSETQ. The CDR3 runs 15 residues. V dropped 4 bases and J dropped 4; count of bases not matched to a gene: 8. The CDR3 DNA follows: TGCGCCAGCAGCCTGGGGGACAGGGGAAGATACGAGCAGTACTTC. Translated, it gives CASSLGDRGRYEQYF.

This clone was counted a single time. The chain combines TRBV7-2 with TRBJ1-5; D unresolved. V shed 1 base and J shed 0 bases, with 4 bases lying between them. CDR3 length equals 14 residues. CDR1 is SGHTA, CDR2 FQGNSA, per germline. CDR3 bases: TGTGCCAGCAGCTTAGAATATAGCAATCAGCCCCAGCATTTT. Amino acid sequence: CASSLEYSNQPQHF.

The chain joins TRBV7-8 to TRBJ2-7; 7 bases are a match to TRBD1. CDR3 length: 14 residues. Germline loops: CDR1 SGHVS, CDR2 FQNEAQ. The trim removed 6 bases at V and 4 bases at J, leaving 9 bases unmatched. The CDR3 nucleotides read TGTGCCAGCAGTCCCGGGACAGTTGCATACGAGCAGTACTTC. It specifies CASSPGTVAYEQYF.

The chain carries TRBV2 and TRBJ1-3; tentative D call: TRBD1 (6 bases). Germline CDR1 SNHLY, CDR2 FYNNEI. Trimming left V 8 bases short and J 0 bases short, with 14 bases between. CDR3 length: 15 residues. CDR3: CASGRQVRSGNTIYF. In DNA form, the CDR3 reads TGTGCCAGCGGCAGACAGGTCCGCTCTGGAAACACCATATATTTT.

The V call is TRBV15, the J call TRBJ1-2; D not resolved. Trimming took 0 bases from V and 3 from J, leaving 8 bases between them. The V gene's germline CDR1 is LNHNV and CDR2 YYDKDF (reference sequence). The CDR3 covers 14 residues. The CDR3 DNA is TGTGCCACCAGCAGAGATATCGGGGACTATGGCTACACCTTC. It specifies CATSRDIGDYGYTF. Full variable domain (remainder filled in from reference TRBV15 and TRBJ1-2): DAMVIQNPRYQVTQFGKPVTLSCSQTLNHNVMYWYQQKSSQAPKLLFHYYDKDFNNEADTPDNFQSRRPNTSFCFLDIRSPGLGDTAMYLCATSRDIGDYGYTFGSGTRLTVV.

CDR3 in amino acids: CASSLKMGGRTDTQYF. In nucleotides, the CDR3 is TGTGCCAGCAGCTTAAAAATGGGGGGGCGAACAGATACGCAGTATTTT. The chain has TRBV7-2 and TRBJ2-3, with a weak D call TRBD2 (7 bases). Germline assignment: CDR1 SGHTA and CDR2 FQGNSA. V was trimmed by 2 bases and J by 3 bases, leaving 15 bases between them. The CDR3 covers 16 residues. Full variable domain (remainder filled in from reference TRBV7-2 and TRBJ2-3): GAGVSQSPSNKVTEKGKDVELRCDPISGHTALYWYRQSLGQGLEFLIYFQGNSAPDKSGLPSDRFSAERTGGSVSTLTIQRTQQEDSAVYLCASSLKMGGRTDTQYFGPGTRLTVL.

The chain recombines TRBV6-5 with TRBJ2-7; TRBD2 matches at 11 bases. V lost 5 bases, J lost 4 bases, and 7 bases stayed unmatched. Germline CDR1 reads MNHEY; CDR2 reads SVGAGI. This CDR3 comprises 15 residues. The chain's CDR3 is CASSSTGTSGYEQYF. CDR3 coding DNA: TGTGCCAGCAGTAGTACCGGGACTAGCGGATACGAGCAGTACTTC.

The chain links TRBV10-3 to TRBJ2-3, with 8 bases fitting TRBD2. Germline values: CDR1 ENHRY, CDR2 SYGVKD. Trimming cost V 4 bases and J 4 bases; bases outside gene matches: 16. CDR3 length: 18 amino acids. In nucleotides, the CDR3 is TGTGCCATCAGTGTAGGAGTAGCGGGGAGCCAACTCGCAGATACGCAGTATTTT. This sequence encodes CAISVGVAGSQLADTQYF.

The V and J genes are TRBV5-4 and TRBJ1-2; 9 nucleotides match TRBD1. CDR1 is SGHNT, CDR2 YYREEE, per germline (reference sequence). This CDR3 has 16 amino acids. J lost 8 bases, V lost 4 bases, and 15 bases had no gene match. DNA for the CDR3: TGTGCCAGCAGCCCTAGGACAGGGGCCTTTATTGGCGGCTACACCTTC. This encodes CASSPRTGAFIGGYTF.

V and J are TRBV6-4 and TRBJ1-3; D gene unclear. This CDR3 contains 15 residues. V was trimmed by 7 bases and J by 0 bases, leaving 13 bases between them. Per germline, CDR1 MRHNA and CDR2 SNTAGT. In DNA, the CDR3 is TGTGCCAGCACCGCGCTCGAGATCTCTGGAAACACCATATATTTT. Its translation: CASTALEISGNTIYF.

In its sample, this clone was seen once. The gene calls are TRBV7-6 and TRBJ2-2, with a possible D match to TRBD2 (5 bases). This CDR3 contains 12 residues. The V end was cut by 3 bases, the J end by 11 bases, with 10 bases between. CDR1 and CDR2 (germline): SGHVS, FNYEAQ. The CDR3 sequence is CASSLRERELFF. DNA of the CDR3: TGTGCCAGCAGCTTGAGGGAAAGAGAGCTGTTTTTT.

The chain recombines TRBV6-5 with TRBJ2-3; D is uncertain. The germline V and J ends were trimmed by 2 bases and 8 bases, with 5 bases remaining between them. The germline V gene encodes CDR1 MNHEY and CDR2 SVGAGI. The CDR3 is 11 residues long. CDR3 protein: CASSYLGTQYF. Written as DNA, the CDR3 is TGTGCCAGCAGTTACCTCGGTACGCAGTATTTT.

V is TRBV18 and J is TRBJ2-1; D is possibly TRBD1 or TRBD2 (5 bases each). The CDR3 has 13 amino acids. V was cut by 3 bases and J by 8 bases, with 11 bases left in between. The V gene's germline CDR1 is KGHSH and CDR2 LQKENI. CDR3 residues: CASSPGVGDEQFF. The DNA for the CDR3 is TGTGCCAGCTCACCGGGGGTCGGGGATGAGCAGTTCTTC.

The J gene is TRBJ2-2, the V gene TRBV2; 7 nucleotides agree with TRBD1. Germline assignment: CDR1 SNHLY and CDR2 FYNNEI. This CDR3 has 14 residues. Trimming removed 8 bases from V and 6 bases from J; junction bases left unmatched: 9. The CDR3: CASETGNRAGELFF. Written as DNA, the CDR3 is TGTGCCAGCGAGACAGGGAATCGAGCCGGGGAGCTGTTTTTT.

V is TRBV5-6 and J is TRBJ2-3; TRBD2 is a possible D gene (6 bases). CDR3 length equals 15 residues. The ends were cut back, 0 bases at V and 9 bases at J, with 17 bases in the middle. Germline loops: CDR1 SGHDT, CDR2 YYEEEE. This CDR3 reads CASSLVEERSGTQYF. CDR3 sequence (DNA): TGTGCCAGCAGCTTGGTTGAGGAAAGGAGCGGGACGCAGTATTTT. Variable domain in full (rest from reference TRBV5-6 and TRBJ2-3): DAGVTQSPTHLIKTRGQQVTLRCSPKSGHDTVSWYQQALGQGPQFIFQYYEEEERQRGNFPDRFSGHQFPNYSSELNVNALLLGDSALYLCASSLVEERSGTQYFGPGTRLTVL.

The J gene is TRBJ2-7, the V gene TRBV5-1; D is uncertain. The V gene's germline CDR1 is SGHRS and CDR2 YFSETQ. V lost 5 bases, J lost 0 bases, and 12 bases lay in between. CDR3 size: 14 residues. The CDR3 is CASSLGVSSYEQYF. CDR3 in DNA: TGCGCCAGCAGTCTAGGAGTGTCCTCCTACGAGCAGTACTTC.

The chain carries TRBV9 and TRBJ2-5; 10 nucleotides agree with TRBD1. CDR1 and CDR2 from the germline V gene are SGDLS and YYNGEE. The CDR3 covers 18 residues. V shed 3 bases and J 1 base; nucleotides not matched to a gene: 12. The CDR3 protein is CASSARISGTGVQETQYF. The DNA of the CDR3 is TGTGCCAGCAGCGCCAGGATCTCCGGGACAGGGGTCCAAGAGACCCAGTACTTC.

CDR3 DNA sequence: TGTGCCAGCAGTTACCCGCAGGGGGCTAGGGAGTATGGCTACACCTTC. It translates to CASSYPQGAREYGYTF. This rearrangement joins TRBV6-5 to TRBJ1-2, with 8 positions matching TRBD1. Losses at the gene ends were 2 bases for V and 5 bases for J; bases not matched to a gene: 10. CDR1 MNHEY and CDR2 SVGAGI come from the germline V gene. The CDR3 is 16 amino acids.

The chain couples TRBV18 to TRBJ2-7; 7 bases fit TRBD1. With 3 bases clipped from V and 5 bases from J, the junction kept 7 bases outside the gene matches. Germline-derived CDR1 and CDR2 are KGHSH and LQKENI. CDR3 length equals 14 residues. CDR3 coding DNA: TGTGCCAGCTCACCTGGGTTGACAGGGCACGAGCAGTACTTC. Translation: CASSPGLTGHEQYF.

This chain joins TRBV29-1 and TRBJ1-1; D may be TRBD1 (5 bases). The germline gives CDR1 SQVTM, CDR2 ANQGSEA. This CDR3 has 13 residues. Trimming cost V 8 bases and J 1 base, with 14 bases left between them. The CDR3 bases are TGCAGCTCTCCGGGACCGACGAACACTGAAGCTTTCTTT. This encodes CSSPGPTNTEAFF.

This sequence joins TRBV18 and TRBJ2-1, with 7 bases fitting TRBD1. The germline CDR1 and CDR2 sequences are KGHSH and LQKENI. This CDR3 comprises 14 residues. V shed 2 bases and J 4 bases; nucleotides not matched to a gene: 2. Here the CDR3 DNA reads TGTGCCAGCTCACCAGGGACAGCTTACAATGAGCAGTTCTTC. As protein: CASSPGTAYNEQFF.

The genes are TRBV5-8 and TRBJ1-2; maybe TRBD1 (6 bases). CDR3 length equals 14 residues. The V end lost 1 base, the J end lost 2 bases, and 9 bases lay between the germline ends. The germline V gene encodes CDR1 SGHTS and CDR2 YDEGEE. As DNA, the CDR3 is TGTGCCAGCAGCTTGCAAGGGGGGAACTATGGCTACACCTTC. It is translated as CASSLQGGNYGYTF.

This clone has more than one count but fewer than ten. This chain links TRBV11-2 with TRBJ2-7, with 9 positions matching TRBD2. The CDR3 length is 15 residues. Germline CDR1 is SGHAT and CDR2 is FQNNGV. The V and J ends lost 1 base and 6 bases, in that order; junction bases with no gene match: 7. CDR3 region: CASSLALAGIGEQYF. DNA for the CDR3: TGTGCCAGCAGCTTAGCCCTAGCGGGGATAGGCGAGCAGTACTTC.

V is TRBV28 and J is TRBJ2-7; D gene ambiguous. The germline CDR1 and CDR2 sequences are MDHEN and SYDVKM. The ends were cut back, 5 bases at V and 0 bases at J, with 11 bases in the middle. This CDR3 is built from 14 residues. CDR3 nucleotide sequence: TGTGCCAGCAGTAGCAACGGCCCCTCCTACGAGCAGTACTTC. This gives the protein CASSSNGPSYEQYF.